A single sample gave rise to the 8 T cell receptor beta chains below, sequenced in a study of T cells after yellow fever vaccination. Using its own MiXCR run on the 5' RACE reads, TCRdb lists one record per CDR3 protein. The sample holds about 120,000 distinct CDR3 sequences, 8% to 9.5% seen once. Source: CD8+ T cells sorted from PBMCs, taken 45 days after the yellow fever booster vaccination. The receptors come from a man aged 25 to 40 who received the YFV17D yellow fever vaccine.

Comment on this clonotype: A read error may produce the germline difference seen at one junction end. This chain uses TRBV13 with TRBJ2-1; 10 nucleotides line up with TRBD2. CDR1 and CDR2 from the germline V gene are PRHDT and FYEKMQ (reference sequence). The CDR3 length is 18 residues. The CDR3 loop reads CACSWRGASGGGYNEQFF. The CDR3 DNA is TGTGCCTGCAGCTGGCGGGGGGCTAGCGGGGGTGGGTACAATGAGCAGTTCTTC. Variable domain in full (rest from reference TRBV13 and TRBJ2-1): AAGVIQSPRHLIKEKRETATLKCYPIPRHDTVYWYQQGPGQDPQFLISFYEKMQSDKGSIPDRFSAQQFSDYHSELNMSSLELGDSALYFCACSWRGASGGGYNEQFFGPGTRLTVL.

This clonotype was observed a few times. V is TRBV9 and J is TRBJ2-4; D unresolved. V was trimmed by 0 bases and J by 5 bases, leaving 6 bases between them. Germline assignment: CDR1 SGDLS and CDR2 YYNGEE. The CDR3 contains 13 residues. Here the CDR3 reads CASSVGGENIQYF. The CDR3 bases are TGTGCCAGCAGCGTAGGAGGCGAAAACATTCAGTACTTC.

The table lists this clonotype with a few counts. The gene calls are TRBV4-3 and TRBJ2-1, with a weak D call TRBD2 (6 bases). CDR1 LGHNA and CDR2 YSLEER come from the germline V gene. This CDR3 has 16 amino acids. Trimming cost V 3 bases and J 10 bases, with 22 bases left between them. The DNA for the CDR3 is TGCGCCAGCAGCCAGGGTAGCGGAGGTGGGGTTTGGGAGCAGTTCTTC. Protein product: CASSQGSGGGVWEQFF.

This clonotype was seen repeatedly, ten times or more. This sequence joins TRBV12-3 or TRBV12-4 and TRBJ2-2; D not resolved. The CDR3 runs to 15 residues. The V end was cut by 6 bases, the J end by 0 bases, with 11 bases between. The CDR3 DNA is TGTGCCAGCAGCCCACTTTCCGCGAACACCGGGGAGCTGTTTTTT. This gives the protein CASSPLSANTGELFF.

This clonotype was seen a handful of times. V gene TRBV5-1 combines with J gene TRBJ2-7; 7 nucleotides agree with TRBD1. Trimming took 0 bases from V and 4 from J; bases not matched to a gene: 4. From germline, CDR1 is SGHRS and CDR2 YFSETQ. This CDR3 is 14 amino acids long. CDR3 coding DNA: TGCGCCAGCAGCTTGGGCAGGGGGAAGTACGAGCAGTACTTC. Its protein is CASSLGRGKYEQYF.

About this clonotype: This could be a read error, since a much larger clone is one nucleotide away. The DNA for the CDR3 is TGTGCCAGCACCCCAGCGGGGAGCCAAGAGACCCAGTACTTC. Amino acids: CASTPAGSQETQYF. The rearrangement links TRBV12-3 or TRBV12-4 to TRBJ2-5; 7 bases match TRBD2. Trimming took 7 bases from V and 1 from J; bases not matched to a gene: 6. This CDR3 has 14 amino acids.

This clonotype was observed at least ten times. The CDR3 region is CASVRQDPGLAGHEQFF. CDR3 nucleotides: TGTGCCAGCGTCCGGCAGGACCCGGGACTAGCGGGACATGAGCAGTTCTTC. V and J are TRBV13 and TRBJ2-1; 13 positions match TRBD2. This CDR3 has 17 residues. Germline lookup yields CDR1 PRHDT and CDR2 FYEKMQ (reference sequence). Trimming took 8 bases from V and 8 from J; bases not matched to a gene: 15.

The chain employs TRBV23-1 and TRBJ1-5; D perhaps matches TRBD1 (5 bases). TRBV23-1 is recorded as an ORF, its role being uncertain. Trimming shortened V by 3 bases and J by 0 bases, and 12 bases separated the two germline ends. The CDR3 has 16 residues. CDR3 region: CASSHPGRDSNQPQHF. The CDR3 nucleotides read TGCGCCAGCAGTCACCCGGGACGCGATAGCAATCAGCCCCAGCATTTT.